These 9 T cell receptor beta chains were sequenced from one sample in a study of blood T cell repertoires in COVID-19. Using immunoSEQ multiplex PCR, the repertoire was profiled, and TCRdb retains in-frame clones only, with some absent. The sample shows under 250,000 clones, 80% to 90% of them seen only once. The specimen was PBMCs or T cells enriched from blood (not recorded which). Receptor source: a woman under 30 in a cohort exposed to, infected with or recovered from COVID-19 (not recorded which).

V gene TRBV5-6 combines with J gene TRBJ1-2, with 9 bases lining up with TRBD1. Germline CDR1 SGHDT, CDR2 YYEEEE. J gave up 3 bases and V 4 bases, and 4 bases lay outside the gene matches. The CDR3 loop spans 14 amino acids. The CDR3 bases are TGTGCCAGCAGCGCCCGGGACAGGGACTATGGCTACACCTTC. This encodes CASSARDRDYGYTF.

The gene calls are TRBV6-1 and TRBJ2-3; TRBD2 matches at 12 bases. This CDR3 region has 17 residues. J lost 6 bases, V lost 0 bases, and 7 bases had no gene match. Germline V lookup: CDR1 MNHNS, CDR2 SASEGT. CDR3 in amino acids: CASSEALTSGGSDTQYF. The CDR3 DNA sequence: TGTGCCAGCAGTGAAGCGCTCACTAGCGGGGGGTCGGATACGCAGTATTTT.

This chain links TRBV27 with TRBJ1-2; D is perhaps TRBD1 (6 bases). Germline CDR1 and CDR2: MNHEY and SMNVEV (reference sequence). V was cut by 5 bases and J by 3 bases, with 13 bases left in between. The CDR3 covers 14 residues. The CDR3 protein is CASSRRGDDYGYTF. The CDR3 DNA reads TGTGCCAGCAGTCGCAGGGGTGATGACTATGGCTACACCTTC.

This clone was seen only once. The genes are TRBV11-3 and TRBJ2-7; the match to TRBD2 covers 7 bases. The V gene's germline CDR1 is SGHNT and CDR2 YENEEA. V shed 0 bases, J shed 1 base, and the junction held 0 bases outside the gene matches. The CDR3 consists of 14 residues. The CDR3 sequence is CASSLERESYEQYF. CDR3 sequence (DNA): TGTGCCAGCAGCTTAGAGCGGGAGTCCTACGAGCAGTACTTC.

The rearrangement joins TRBV28 to TRBJ1-6; maybe TRBD1 (5 bases). Germline V gene sequence: CDR1 MDHEN, CDR2 SYDVKM. V shed 2 bases and J shed 0 bases, with 17 bases lying between them. CDR3 length: 19 residues. In DNA, the CDR3 is TGTGCCAGCAGTTTAGGCCCCCAGGGTCCCAGCTCCTATAATTCACCCCTCCACTTT. Translation: CASSLGPQGPSSYNSPLHF.

The chain combines TRBV27 with TRBJ1-1; D gene ambiguous. Between the trimmed V and J ends, which lost 4 bases and 3 bases, there was a span of 9 bases. The CDR3 runs to 13 residues. Germline CDR1 is MNHEY and CDR2 is SMNVEV (reference sequence). CDR3 nucleotides: TGTGCCAGCAGTTCGGGGAGGCACACTGAAGCTTTCTTT. It encodes CASSSGRHTEAFF.

The rearrangement uses TRBV5-1 and TRBJ1-4; TRBD1 matches 9 bases. The V segment lost 4 bases and the J segment 10 bases; nucleotides outside the gene matches: 11. The CDR3 runs to 15 residues. Germline V gene data show CDR1 as SGHRS and CDR2 as YFSETQ. The CDR3 DNA follows: TGCGCCAGCAGCGGAGAACAGGGGGCGGGAGGAAAACTGTTTTTT. This encodes CASSGEQGAGGKLFF.

This chain joins TRBV3-1 (or the pseudogene TRBV3-2) and TRBJ2-1; maybe TRBD2 (5 bases). Germline assignment: CDR1 LGHDT and CDR2 YNNKEL (reference sequence). There are 13 residues in the CDR3. Between the trimmed V and J ends, which lost 2 bases and 5 bases, there was a span of 7 bases. CDR3 sequence (DNA): TGTGCCAGCAGCCAAATACTAGACAATGAGCAGTTCTTC. Translation gives CASSQILDNEQFF.

The rearrangement uses TRBV3-1 (or the pseudogene TRBV3-2) and TRBJ2-7; D perhaps matches TRBD2 (6 bases). This CDR3 has 14 amino acids. Trimming shortened V by 2 bases and J by 5 bases, and 13 bases separated the two germline ends. Germline V gives CDR1 LGHDT, CDR2 YNNKEL (reference sequence). The DNA of the CDR3 is TGTGCCAGCAGCCAATACGGGGGTCGCCACGAGCAGTACTTC. Encoded protein: CASSQYGGRHEQYF.